A single sample is the source of the 26 T cell receptor beta chains below, sequenced in a study of blood T cell repertoires in COVID-19. The protocol was immunoSEQ multiplex PCR, while the TCRdb copy is restricted to in-frame clones and leaves out a portion. The table records 150,000 to 200,000 clones, around nine tenths of them present only once. Material: peripheral blood. The receptors stem from a man younger than 35 with active or convalescent COVID-19.

The chain recombines TRBV7-2 with TRBJ2-2; tentatively, D is TRBD2 (6 bases). The CDR3 is 16 residues long. From germline, CDR1 is SGHTA and CDR2 FQGNSA. Trimming took off 1 base at V and 0 bases at J, with 9 bases between the two ends. The CDR3 region is CASSLERVANTGELFF. Written as DNA, the CDR3 is TGTGCCAGCAGCTTAGAGCGGGTCGCGAACACCGGGGAGCTGTTTTTT.

The chain has TRBV5-4 and TRBJ2-1; 10 bases match TRBD1. The germline CDR1 and CDR2 sequences are SGHNT and YYREEE (reference sequence). V lost 5 bases to trimming and J lost 5 bases; unmatched junction nucleotides: 7. This CDR3 region has 15 residues. This CDR3 is CASSLPGQGHNEQFF. The DNA for the CDR3 is TGTGCCAGCAGTTTACCGGGACAGGGGCACAATGAGCAGTTCTTC.

The V call is TRBV14, the J call TRBJ1-1; no firm D call. There are 13 residues in the CDR3. CDR1 is SGHDN and CDR2 is FVKESK in the germline V gene. With 2 bases removed from V and 7 bases from J, the gap between germline ends came to 11 bases. The chain's CDR3 is CASSQFRGIEAFF. Here the CDR3 DNA reads TGTGCCAGCAGCCAATTTCGGGGAATTGAAGCTTTCTTT.

V usage is TRBV5-4 and J usage is TRBJ1-1; 7 bases map to TRBD1. The CDR3 spans 16 residues. V dropped 1 base and J dropped 1; count of bases not matched to a gene: 7. Germline CDR1 and CDR2: SGHNT and YYREEE (reference sequence). As DNA, the CDR3 is TGTGCCAGCAGCTTGCCTGGGGGACAGCAGAACACTGAAGCTTTCTTT. It codes for CASSLPGGQQNTEAFF.

This rearrangement joins TRBV2 to TRBJ1-1; D is perhaps TRBD1 (6 bases). This CDR3 contains 15 residues. Germline values: CDR1 SNHLY, CDR2 FYNNEI. V gave up 3 bases and J gave up 0 bases, with 11 bases separating them. CDR3 in amino acids: CASSDLGQLNTEAFF. The DNA of the CDR3 is TGTGCCAGCAGTGATCTTGGACAGCTGAACACTGAAGCTTTCTTT.

This clone was counted between two and nine times. This chain uses TRBV11-2 with TRBJ2-1, with 7 bases identical to TRBD2. CDR3 length: 15 amino acids. Germline CDR1 SGHAT, CDR2 FQNNGV. After removal of 1 base from V and 3 bases from J, the junction contained 3 bases not matched to a gene. CDR3 in DNA: TGTGCCAGCAGCTTAGTGGGAGGGATCTACAATGAGCAGTTCTTC. This sequence encodes CASSLVGGIYNEQFF.

This chain connects TRBV11-2 to TRBJ2-3; a weak D match, TRBD2 (7 bases). V was shortened by 1 base and J by 1 base, with 12 bases between the two germline ends. This CDR3 comprises 16 residues. Germline lookup yields CDR1 SGHAT and CDR2 FQNNGV. The chain's CDR3 is CASSLVRGLRTDTQYF. The CDR3 DNA follows: TGTGCCAGCAGCTTAGTGCGGGGGCTCCGCACAGATACGCAGTATTTT.

This sequence joins TRBV19 and TRBJ1-2; the D gene is possibly TRBD1 (5 bases). CDR1 LNHDA and CDR2 SQIVND come from the germline V gene (reference sequence). The CDR3 has 14 residues. Trimming removed 3 bases from V and 4 bases from J, with 12 bases in between. The DNA for the CDR3 is TGTGCCAGTAGTATCAGGGTAGGAAGCTATGGCTACACCTTC. Its protein is CASSIRVGSYGYTF.

This clone has a handful of counts. The CDR3 reads CASSVDSGTGNYEQYF. In DNA form, the CDR3 reads TGTGCCAGCAGCGTAGATAGCGGGACAGGGAACTACGAGCAGTACTTC. This chain joins TRBV9 and TRBJ2-7; possibly TRBD1 for D (9 bases). The CDR3 covers 16 residues. Deletions cut 0 bases from V and 3 bases from J, with 16 bases between. Germline CDR1 and CDR2: SGDLS and YYNGEE.

V usage is TRBV6-2 or TRBV6-3 and J usage is TRBJ1-2; 9 nucleotides line up with TRBD1. V shed 6 bases and J 4 bases; nucleotides not matched to a gene: 9. The CDR3 consists of 15 residues. Germline lookup yields CDR1 MNHEY and CDR2 SVGEGT. Here the CDR3 reads CASSQPEDRGYGYTF. CDR3 DNA: TGTGCCAGCAGCCAACCTGAGGACAGGGGCTATGGCTACACCTTC.

V usage is TRBV28 and J usage is TRBJ1-2, with 7 bases matching TRBD1. Per the germline V gene, CDR1 is MDHEN and CDR2 is SYDVKM. The length of the CDR3 is 13 residues. Trimming removed 2 bases from V and 6 bases from J; junction bases left unmatched: 3. In DNA form, the CDR3 reads TGTGCCAGCAGTTTACCCAGGGGGAATGGCTACACCTTC. Protein product: CASSLPRGNGYTF.

V is TRBV29-1 and J is TRBJ2-7, with 7 bases lining up with TRBD2. Germline V CDR1 and CDR2: SQVTM, ANQGSEA. CDR3 length: 15 residues. J lost 0 bases, V lost 2 bases, and 7 bases had no gene match. The CDR3 DNA reads TGCAGCGTTGAAAGTCAGCGGGACGCCTCCTACGAGCAGTACGTC. Protein product: CSVESQRDASYEQYV.

The chain couples TRBV4-1 to TRBJ2-2; D is ambiguous. The CDR3 runs 12 residues. From germline, CDR1 is MGHRA and CDR2 YSYEKL. The V end lost 3 bases, the J end lost 5 bases, and 4 bases lay between the germline ends. In DNA form, the CDR3 reads TGCGCCAGCAGCCACGCGACCGGGGAGCTGTTTTTT. Protein: CASSHATGELFF.

The rearrangement uses TRBV3-1 (or the pseudogene TRBV3-2) and TRBJ1-1; D uncertain. With 2 bases removed from V and 5 bases from J, the gap between germline ends came to 9 bases. The CDR3 contains 13 residues. Germline CDR1 and CDR2: LGHDT and YNNKEL (reference sequence). CDR3 sequence reads: CASSQHLGTEAFF. The DNA of the CDR3 is TGTGCCAGCAGCCAACACCTCGGGACTGAAGCTTTCTTT.

This clone was seen a single time. The chain uses TRBV27 and TRBJ2-7; no definite D call. V was cut by 4 bases and J by 0 bases, with 10 bases left in between. The CDR3 contains 14 residues. The V gene's germline CDR1 is MNHEY and CDR2 SMNVEV (reference sequence). CDR3 coding DNA: TGTGCCAGCAGTTCACTCCCGGGCTCCTACGAGCAGTACTTC. This translates into CASSSLPGSYEQYF.

This clone appeared a few times. The V gene is TRBV19, the J gene TRBJ1-2; tentatively, D is TRBD1 (6 bases). V lost 4 bases, J lost 7 bases, and 13 bases lay in between. Germline CDR1 LNHDA, CDR2 SQIVND (reference sequence). The CDR3 spans 13 residues. The CDR3 protein is CASSTTGLGGYTF. CDR3 DNA: TGTGCCAGTAGTACCACAGGGTTGGGTGGCTACACCTTC. Using reference TRBV19 and TRBJ1-2 for the parts outside the CDR3, the full variable domain is DGGITQSPKYLFRKEGQNVTLSCEQNLNHDAMYWYRQDPGQGLRLIYYSQIVNDFQKGDIAEGYSVSREKKESFPLTVTSAQKNPTAFYLCASSTTGLGGYTFGSGTRLTVV.

The table lists this clone with a count of one. The rearrangement links TRBV5-1 to TRBJ2-1; maybe TRBD2 (6 bases). Between the trimmed V and J ends, which lost 6 bases and 7 bases, there was a span of 11 bases. The CDR3 has 12 amino acids. CDR1 is SGHRS and CDR2 is YFSETQ in the germline V gene. CDR3 in DNA: TGCGCCAGCATCATGGGGGGAAATGAGCAGTTCTTC. It specifies CASIMGGNEQFF.

This clone turned up a few times. This chain joins TRBV5-1 and TRBJ1-2; 10 bases align to TRBD1. The V segment lost 4 bases and the J segment 7 bases; nucleotides outside the gene matches: 7. CDR3 length equals 14 residues. Per the germline V gene, CDR1 is SGHRS and CDR2 is YFSETQ. CDR3: CASSGGQGKGGYTF. The DNA for the CDR3 is TGCGCCAGCAGCGGGGGACAGGGGAAGGGTGGCTACACCTTC. The full variable domain, with the rest looked up from reference TRBV5-1 and TRBJ1-2, is KAGVTQTPRYLIKTRGQQVTLSCSPISGHRSVSWYQQTPGQGLQFLFEYFSETQRNKGNFPGRFSGRQFSNSRSEMNVSTLELGDSALYLCASSGGQGKGGYTFGSGTRLTVV.

This chain links TRBV19 with TRBJ1-3, with D unclear. This CDR3 has 14 residues. Germline V CDR1 and CDR2: LNHDA, SQIVND (reference sequence). Trimming removed 7 bases from V and 4 bases from J, with 14 bases in between. The CDR3 is CASTRVGLGNTIYF. The CDR3 DNA reads as TGTGCCAGTACGAGGGTAGGGTTGGGAAACACCATATATTTT.

This clone was picked up a small number of times. V gene TRBV24-1 combines with J gene TRBJ1-1; D gene ambiguous. CDR1 is KGHDR and CDR2 is SFDVKD in the germline V gene. This CDR3 comprises 14 residues. The V gene lost 2 bases and the J gene lost 1 base, with 7 bases spanning the gap. CDR3 in DNA: TGTGCCACCAGTGATTCTAGGAAGAACACTGAAGCTTTCTTT. Translated, it gives CATSDSRKNTEAFF.

The chain has TRBV5-1 and TRBJ1-2; D remains unclear. Germline CDR1 reads SGHRS; CDR2 reads YFSETQ. V lost 4 bases, J lost 6 bases, and 19 bases lay in between. The CDR3 totals 15 residues. CDR3 loop: CASSRSGPQLDGYTF. In DNA form, the CDR3 reads TGCGCCAGCAGCCGCTCCGGTCCCCAACTGGATGGCTACACCTTC.

The chain employs TRBV4-2 and TRBJ1-2; D may be TRBD1 (6 bases). The length of the CDR3 is 15 residues. V was shortened by 0 bases and J by 3 bases, with 11 bases between the two germline ends. Germline CDR1 LGHNA, CDR2 YNFKEQ. The DNA of the CDR3 is TGTGCCAGCAGCCAAGAGGCAGGGGAAGACTATGGCTACACCTTC. It encodes CASSQEAGEDYGYTF.

The chain joins TRBV6-5 to TRBJ2-2; 10 bases match TRBD2. Germline values: CDR1 MNHEY, CDR2 SVGAGI. The junction had 2 bases not matched to a gene; V was cut back by 5 bases and J by 2 bases. The CDR3 loop spans 15 amino acids. The CDR3 DNA reads as TGTGCCAGCAGTATAGCGGGGGGAAACACCGGGGAGCTGTTTTTT. The encoded protein is CASSIAGGNTGELFF.

CDR3 sequence: CASSKGGVRLAGIYEQYF. CDR3 nucleotides: TGTGCCAGCAGCAAAGGGGGTGTCCGACTAGCGGGGATCTACGAGCAGTACTTC. V usage is TRBV13 and J usage is TRBJ2-7, with TRBD2 matching over 11 bases. With 5 bases clipped from V and 3 bases from J, the junction kept 15 bases outside the gene matches. This CDR3 contains 18 residues. CDR1 and CDR2 (germline): PRHDT, FYEKMQ (reference sequence).

This chain uses TRBV18 with TRBJ1-2; the D is unclear. The CDR3 sequence is 12 residues long. V gave up 4 bases and J gave up 6 bases, with 9 bases separating them. CDR1 is KGHSH and CDR2 is LQKENI in the germline V gene. CDR3 in DNA: TGTGCCAGCTCACGGTTCCAGGATGGCTACACCTTC. Its protein product is CASSRFQDGYTF.

V and J are TRBV28 and TRBJ2-1; TRBD1 matches at 7 bases. The CDR3 has 12 amino acids. Germline V gene lookup returns CDR1 MDHEN and CDR2 SYDVKM. The V and J ends lost 10 bases and 4 bases, in that order; junction bases with no gene match: 4. Written as DNA, the CDR3 is TGTGCCACCACACAGGGGTACAATGAGCAGTTCTTC. Encoded protein: CATTQGYNEQFF.